The 27 T cell receptor beta chains in this list originate from one sample, sequenced in a study of OX40 agonist ivuxolimab in advanced cancers. Profiled with immunoSEQ multiplex PCR; TCRdb holds only in-frame clones, not every one. The table includes 60,000 or so clones, around 90% detected once. The material sequenced was CD4+ or CD8+ T cells sorted from blood, taken in a trial of the OX40 agonist ivuxolimab. These receptors originate from an adult with an advanced solid tumor such as melanoma, head and neck, liver or kidney cancer.

The rearrangement joins TRBV9 to TRBJ2-1; D uncertain. The CDR3 loop spans 13 amino acids. Germline V lookup: CDR1 SGDLS, CDR2 YYNGEE. Trimming removed 0 bases from V and 10 bases from J, with 11 bases in between. The chain's CDR3 is CASSVAGFMEQFF. As DNA, the CDR3 is TGTGCCAGCAGCGTAGCTGGGTTTATGGAGCAGTTCTTC.

This rearrangement joins TRBV27 to TRBJ1-4, with 8 bases aligning to TRBD1. The CDR3 is made up of 16 amino acids. Germline assignment: CDR1 MNHEY and CDR2 SMNVEV (reference sequence). V shed 5 bases and J 5 bases; nucleotides not matched to a gene: 10. This CDR3 is CASSGRDRLWNEKLFF. CDR3 bases: TGTGCCAGCAGTGGCCGGGACAGGTTATGGAATGAAAAACTGTTTTTT.

The CDR3 here is CASSSRDRGMNTEAFF. In DNA, the CDR3 is TGTGCCAGCAGCTCCCGGGACAGGGGGATGAACACTGAAGCTTTCTTT. V and J are TRBV13 and TRBJ1-1, with TRBD1 matching over 11 bases. Trimming removed 4 bases from V and 0 bases from J; junction bases left unmatched: 4. Germline assignment: CDR1 PRHDT and CDR2 FYEKMQ (reference sequence). The CDR3 is made up of 16 amino acids.

The chain links TRBV29-1 to TRBJ2-2; 11 bases align to TRBD2. The CDR3 is made up of 14 amino acids. V gave up 7 bases and J gave up 4 bases; unmatched junction bases: 5. Per the germline V gene, CDR1 is SQVTM and CDR2 is ANQGSEA. CDR3: CSALGLAGTGELFF. The CDR3 region has the DNA TGCAGCGCCCTAGGACTAGCGGGCACCGGGGAGCTGTTTTTT.

The chain carries TRBV4-1 and TRBJ2-7, with a weak D call TRBD2 (7 bases). V dropped 1 base and J dropped 4 bases, with 11 bases sitting between them. Germline CDR1 MGHRA, CDR2 YSYEKL. The length of the CDR3 is 14 residues. In nucleotides, the CDR3 is TGCGCCAGCAGCCAAGGAGGGGGGGCGTACGAGCAGTACTTC. It is translated as CASSQGGGAYEQYF.

This clone is medium-sized. The chain uses TRBV2 and TRBJ1-2; D ambiguous. Germline-derived CDR1 and CDR2 are SNHLY and FYNNEI. Deletions cut 0 bases from V and 4 bases from J, with 12 bases between. The CDR3 extends over 15 amino acids. The CDR3 bases are TGTGCCAGCAGTGAAGCAATGCACTGGACCTATGGCTACACCTTC. Amino acids: CASSEAMHWTYGYTF.

The CDR3 DNA reads as TGTGCCAGCACCCTCAGGGTGACGGGGAAGCAGTACGTC. This translates into CASTLRVTGKQYV. The chain joins TRBV5-5 to TRBJ2-7; D possibly matches TRBD1 or TRBD2 (5 bases each). V gave up 6 bases and J gave up 8 bases, with 18 bases separating them. This CDR3 has 13 amino acids. The germline V gene encodes CDR1 SGHKS and CDR2 YYEKEE (reference sequence).

This clone was counted only a few times. The chain links TRBV4-1 to TRBJ1-4, with D tentatively TRBD1 (5 bases). The germline gives CDR1 MGHRA, CDR2 YSYEKL. CDR3 length: 13 amino acids. Between the trimmed V and J ends, which lost 0 bases and 9 bases, there was a span of 8 bases. CDR3 nucleotides: TGCGCCAGCAGCCAAGATAGGGGTCAAAAACTGTTTTTT. Protein product: CASSQDRGQKLFF.

V and J are TRBV2 and TRBJ2-7; 9 bases are shared with TRBD1. After removal of 6 bases from V and 5 bases from J, the junction contained 11 bases not matched to a gene. Per germline, CDR1 SNHLY and CDR2 FYNNEI. This CDR3 contains 15 residues. The chain's CDR3 is CASSPPGQGVNEQYV. The CDR3 DNA follows: TGTGCCAGCAGCCCCCCGGGACAGGGAGTCAACGAGCAGTACGTC.

The rearrangement links TRBV4-3 to TRBJ1-1; 11 bases align to TRBD1. CDR3 length equals 14 residues. V shed 4 bases and J 7 bases; nucleotides not matched to a gene: 5. The germline V gene encodes CDR1 LGHNA and CDR2 YSLEER. The CDR3 region has the DNA TGCGCCAGCAGCCCATCGGACAGGGGGCTTGAAGCTTTCTTT. It encodes CASSPSDRGLEAFF.

The gene calls are TRBV28 and TRBJ2-4; 7 nucleotides align to TRBD1. Germline V gives CDR1 MDHEN, CDR2 SYDVKM. Germline trimming cut 2 bases from V and 2 bases from J; bases unmatched to any gene: 6. The CDR3 runs to 16 residues. Here the CDR3 DNA reads TGTGCCAGCAGTTTAAAGGGGGCACTATCCAAAAACATTCAGTACTTC. Amino acid sequence: CASSLKGALSKNIQYF.

This clone was seen more than once but under ten times. The gene calls are TRBV5-6 and TRBJ1-1; D is uncertain. Germline assignment: CDR1 SGHDT and CDR2 YYEEEE. The CDR3 totals 11 residues. V was cut by 1 base and J by 5 bases, with 3 bases left in between. The CDR3 sequence: CASSLTTEAFF. CDR3 DNA: TGTGCCAGCAGCTTGACTACTGAAGCTTTCTTT.

The chain combines TRBV7-2 with TRBJ1-2, with 9 bases that match TRBD1. V lost 4 bases, J lost 1 base, and 10 bases stayed unmatched. The CDR3 extends over 17 amino acids. Germline CDR1 SGHTA, CDR2 FQGNSA. The DNA for the CDR3 is TGTGCCAGCAGCTCTCCGGGACAGGGAAGTGATAACTATGGCTACACCTTC. Its translation is CASSSPGQGSDNYGYTF. Drawing the rest from reference TRBV7-2 and TRBJ1-2, the complete variable domain is GAGVSQSPSNKVTEKGKDVELRCDPISGHTALYWYRQSLGQGLEFLIYFQGNSAPDKSGLPSDRFSAERTGGSVSTLTIQRTQQEDSAVYLCASSSPGQGSDNYGYTFGSGTRLTVV.

The rearrangement links TRBV18 to TRBJ2-1; D remains ambiguous. Germline CDR1 is KGHSH and CDR2 is LQKENI. The CDR3 consists of 16 residues. V was shortened by 3 bases and J by 1 base, with 13 bases between the two germline ends. The CDR3 region is CASSPRTRASYNEQFF. DNA of the CDR3: TGTGCCAGCTCACCGCGGACCCGAGCGTCCTACAATGAGCAGTTCTTC. The variable domain in full, completed from reference TRBV18 and TRBJ2-1, reads NAGVMQNPRHLVRRRGQEARLRCSPMKGHSHVYWYRQLPEEGLKFMVYLQKENIIDESGMPKERFSAEFPKEGPSILRIQQVVRGDSAAYFCASSPRTRASYNEQFFGPGTRLTVL.

J is TRBJ1-1 and V is TRBV13, with D unresolved. The germline V and J ends were trimmed by 0 bases and 1 base, with 6 bases remaining between them. Germline CDR1 is PRHDT and CDR2 is FYEKMQ (reference sequence). The CDR3 is 14 amino acids. In DNA form, the CDR3 reads TGTGCCAGCAGCTTAGGCTGGCGGAACACTGAAGCTTTCTTT. Protein sequence: CASSLGWRNTEAFF.

The chain is built from TRBV4-3 and TRBJ2-7; 9 nucleotides agree with TRBD1. Germline V gene sequence: CDR1 LGHNA, CDR2 YSLEER. This CDR3 has 14 amino acids. V trimming: 3 bases; J trimming: 0 bases; junction bases outside the gene matches: 0. CDR3 sequence reads: CASSQGQGSYEQYF. CDR3 nucleotide sequence: TGCGCCAGCAGCCAGGGACAGGGCTCCTACGAGCAGTACTTC.

Concerning this clone itself: The same CDR3 can be traced to other DNA sequences in this sample. The chain links TRBV19 to TRBJ1-2, with D perhaps matching TRBD1 (5 bases). V shed 3 bases and J shed 2 bases, with 10 bases lying between them. The CDR3 runs 14 residues. Germline V gene lookup returns CDR1 LNHDA and CDR2 SQIVND (reference sequence). The CDR3 loop is CASSMQGWNYGYTF. DNA for the CDR3: TGTGCCAGTAGTATGCAGGGATGGAACTATGGCTACACCTTC. The full variable domain, its missing parts supplied by reference TRBV19 and TRBJ1-2, is DGGITQSPKYLFRKEGQNVTLSCEQNLNHDAMYWYRQDPGQGLRLIYYSQIVNDFQKGDIAEGYSVSREKKESFPLTVTSAQKNPTAFYLCASSMQGWNYGYTFGSGTRLTVV.

CDR3 loop: CASHDGTSAAYEQYF. The CDR3 DNA sequence: TGCGCCTCGCACGATGGGACTAGCGCGGCCTACGAGCAGTACTTC. The chain employs TRBV4-1 and TRBJ2-7; the match to TRBD2 covers 10 bases. Germline V gene data show CDR1 as MGHRA and CDR2 as YSYEKL. The CDR3 has 15 residues. Unmatched junction bases numbered 12, after V lost 11 bases and J lost 2 bases.

This clone came up a few times. The chain has TRBV29-1 and TRBJ1-1, with no clear D. Germline V lookup: CDR1 SQVTM, CDR2 ANQGSEA. The CDR3 consists of 11 residues. V was pared by 4 bases and J by 2 bases, with 5 bases between. For the CDR3, the DNA is TGCAGCGTTGTGGACAACACTGAAGCTTTCTTT. This codes for CSVVDNTEAFF.

The CDR3 DNA reads TGTGCCAGCAGCCGGGTGGCGGAGCGGGCAGATACGCAGTATTTT. It is translated as CASSRVAERADTQYF. The rearrangement uses TRBV7-6 and TRBJ2-3; possible D gene TRBD2, 6 bases. The CDR3 is 15 residues long. V shed 5 bases and J shed 4 bases, with 16 bases lying between them. Per germline, CDR1 SGHVS and CDR2 FNYEAQ. The variable domain in full, with the rest retrieved from reference TRBV7-6 and TRBJ2-3, is GAGVSQSPRYKVTKRGQDVALRCDPISGHVSLYWYRQALGQGPEFLTYFNYEAQQDKSGLPNDRFSAERPEGSISTLTIQRTEQRDSAMYRCASSRVAERADTQYFGPGTRLTVL.

The V call is TRBV6-5, the J call TRBJ2-3; a weak D match, TRBD1 (7 bases). This CDR3 spans 11 amino acids. V lost 9 bases and J lost 6, with 10 bases in between. Germline V gene data show CDR1 as MNHEY and CDR2 as SVGAGI. The CDR3 reads CASGGGDTQYF. The CDR3 DNA follows: TGTGCCAGTGGAGGGGGCGATACGCAGTATTTT.

CDR3 region: CASSSDYEQYF. The CDR3 DNA reads TGTGCCAGCAGCTCGGATTACGAGCAGTACTTC. V usage is TRBV7-2 and J usage is TRBJ2-7; the D is unclear. The length of the CDR3 is 11 residues. Germline lookup yields CDR1 SGHTA and CDR2 FQGNSA. Deletions cut 4 bases from V and 4 bases from J, with 5 bases between.

This rearrangement joins TRBV2 to TRBJ1-1; 8 bases fit TRBD1. Trimming removed 1 base from V and 3 bases from J; junction bases left unmatched: 4. Looked up from germline, CDR1 is SNHLY and CDR2 is FYNNEI. The CDR3 runs to 15 residues. Here the CDR3 reads CASSEVGQGDTEAFF. CDR3 nucleotide sequence: TGTGCCAGCAGTGAAGTAGGACAGGGAGACACTGAAGCTTTCTTT.

The chain uses TRBV19 and TRBJ2-1; the match to TRBD2 covers 12 bases. The CDR3 is 16 residues long. V trimming: 3 bases; J trimming: 3 bases; junction bases outside the gene matches: 3. Germline loops: CDR1 LNHDA, CDR2 SQIVND (reference sequence). The CDR3 here is CASSIGLAGLYNEQFF. CDR3 sequence (DNA): TGTGCCAGTAGTATCGGACTAGCGGGGCTCTACAATGAGCAGTTCTTC.

This chain joins TRBV7-6 and TRBJ2-3; no clear D. The CDR3 is 12 residues long. V was shortened by 4 bases and J by 2 bases, with 4 bases between the two germline ends. The germline CDR1 and CDR2 sequences are SGHVS and FNYEAQ. The CDR3 DNA follows: TGTGCCAGCAGCTACGACACAGATACGCAGTATTTT. Translated, it gives CASSYDTDTQYF.

The CDR3 spells CASSWGGGTEAFF. CDR3 DNA: TGCGCCAGCAGCTGGGGTGGGGGCACTGAAGCTTTCTTT. This rearrangement joins TRBV5-1 to TRBJ1-1; weak D call: TRBD1 (5 bases). V lost 3 bases and J 4 bases, leaving 10 bases between the germline ends. Germline V gives CDR1 SGHRS, CDR2 YFSETQ. This CDR3 comprises 13 residues. Full variable domain (missing parts from reference TRBV5-1 and TRBJ1-1): KAGVTQTPRYLIKTRGQQVTLSCSPISGHRSVSWYQQTPGQGLQFLFEYFSETQRNKGNFPGRFSGRQFSNSRSEMNVSTLELGDSALYLCASSWGGGTEAFFGQGTRLTVV.

The chain links TRBV13 to TRBJ2-7; 10 positions agree with TRBD2. The CDR3 runs to 15 residues. The V gene end was trimmed by 3 bases and the J gene end by 4 bases; junction bases not matched to a gene: 6. CDR1 and CDR2 from the germline V gene are PRHDT and FYEKMQ (reference sequence). CDR3 region: CASSLIAGGAYEQYF. The DNA of the CDR3 is TGTGCCAGCAGCTTGATAGCGGGAGGTGCGTACGAGCAGTACTTC.